These 3 T cell receptor beta chains came from one sample sequenced in a study of T cell changes during pregnancy in multiple sclerosis. The method was immunoSEQ multiplex PCR; TCRdb's version includes in-frame clones alone and lacks a portion of them. The table lists about 56,000 clones, about 89% of them singletons. Specimen: peripheral blood, collected after pregnancy. The receptor set was obtained from a female donor with multiple sclerosis, enrolled in a pregnancy study.

The J gene is TRBJ2-3, the V gene TRBV2; 10 nucleotides align to TRBD2. Germline loops: CDR1 SNHLY, CDR2 FYNNEI. The CDR3 is 18 amino acids. V was clipped by 4 bases and J by 0 bases; unmatched bases: 10. The CDR3 is CASSVSAGGPTSTDTQYF. The DNA for the CDR3 is TGTGCCAGCAGTGTTTCAGCGGGGGGGCCTACGAGCACAGATACGCAGTATTTT.

This clone was recorded once. The junction shows a germline mismatch at one end, possibly a read error. Other DNA sequences of this sample code for an identical CDR3. The V gene is TRBV30, the J gene TRBJ2-5; possible D gene TRBD2, 5 bases. From germline, CDR1 is GTSNPN and CDR2 SVGIG (reference sequence). CDR3 size: 15 residues. The CDR3 here is CAWSVPDEEVETQYF. CDR3 nucleotide sequence: TGTGCTTGGAGTGTTCCCGACGAGGAGGTGGAGACCCAGTACTTC. The whole variable domain, filled in from reference TRBV30 and TRBJ2-5, reads SQTIHQWPATLVQPVGSPLSLECTVEGTSNPNLYWYRQAAGRGLQLLFYSVGIGQISSEVPQNLSASRPQDRQFILSSKKLLLSDSGFYLCAWSVPDEEVETQYFGPGTRLLVL.

The V call is TRBV6-4, the J call TRBJ1-2; TRBD1 matches 7 bases. Germline-derived CDR1 and CDR2 are MRHNA and SNTAGT. With V trimmed by 2 bases and J by 6 bases, 12 bases remained unmatched. The CDR3 loop spans 16 amino acids. This CDR3 reads CASSDQRLTGKDGYTF. In DNA form, the CDR3 reads TGTGCCAGCAGTGACCAACGATTGACAGGGAAAGATGGCTACACCTTC.